This entry lists 28 T cell receptor beta chains sequenced from one sample in a study of T cell repertoires in cytomegalovirus infection. One entry per CDR3 protein results from TCRdb running MiXCR on the reads. Among hundreds of thousands of distinct CDR3 sequences listed, under 20% were seen once. Sequencing used PBMCs. The receptors originated from a human donor in good health (CMV status not recorded). Some clones in this sample may be carry-over from other donors' samples.

J is TRBJ2-1 and V is TRBV12-3 or TRBV12-4, with D uncertain. The CDR3 contains 14 residues. Trimming removed 1 base at V and 4 bases at J, with 8 bases between. The CDR3 bases are TGTGCCAGCAGTTTAGTTCGCAGATACAATGAGCAGTTCTTC. Amino acids: CASSLVRRYNEQFF.

This clonotype has a count of ten or more. This rearrangement joins TRBV7-9 to TRBJ1-5; no clear D gene. This CDR3 is built from 14 residues. The germline V gene has CDR1 SEHNR and CDR2 FQNEAQ (reference sequence). The V and J ends lost 1 base and 0 bases respectively, with 4 bases between them. The CDR3 region is CASSLDGSNQPQHF. The DNA of the CDR3 is TGTGCCAGCAGCTTAGATGGTAGCAATCAGCCCCAGCATTTT.

This clonotype appeared many times. The CDR3 loop reads CASSAQTGGALETQYF. The CDR3 coding sequence is TGTGCCAGCAGTGCCCAAACCGGGGGGGCCTTAGAGACCCAGTACTTC. The gene calls are TRBV28 and TRBJ2-5; 8 positions match TRBD2. Germline V CDR1 and CDR2: MDHEN, SYDVKM. Trimming took 5 bases from V and 4 from J; bases not matched to a gene: 12. This CDR3 spans 16 amino acids.

This clonotype was picked up many times. The rearrangement joins TRBV7-2 to TRBJ1-2; no definite D call. The germline V and J ends were trimmed by 2 bases and 3 bases, with 19 bases remaining between them. The CDR3 sequence is 17 residues long. Germline CDR1 and CDR2: SGHTA and FQGNSA. CDR3 protein: CASSLTETSGKYYGYTF. CDR3 DNA sequence: TGTGCCAGCAGCTTAACCGAGACATCGGGGAAATACTATGGCTACACCTTC.

The table lists this clonotype with many counts. The CDR3 reads CASSSGPHAPVEAQHF. The DNA of the CDR3 is TGTGCCAGCAGCTCGGGACCACATGCTCCCGTTGAGGCCCAGCATTTT. This rearrangement joins TRBV28 to TRBJ1-5, with D tentatively TRBD1 (5 bases). This CDR3 contains 16 residues. V was clipped by 6 bases and J by 11 bases, with 26 bases between them. Germline CDR1 is MDHEN and CDR2 is SYDVKM.

This clonotype was observed at least ten times. In nucleotides, the CDR3 is TGTGCCAGCACCGGAGGGTGGGGCAATCAGCCCCAGCATTTT. It is translated as CASTGGWGNQPQHF. This chain connects TRBV28 to TRBJ1-5; D remains unclear. V was cut by 7 bases and J by 2 bases, with 12 bases left in between. Germline CDR1 and CDR2: MDHEN and SYDVKM. This CDR3 is built from 14 residues.

This clonotype was counted at least ten times. V and J are TRBV7-2 and TRBJ2-1; 11 bases are shared with TRBD2. The CDR3 runs to 15 residues. Germline CDR1 SGHTA, CDR2 FQGNSA. V was pared by 1 base and J by 4 bases, with 0 bases of the junction left unmatched. The CDR3 bases are TGTGCCAGCAGCTTAGTAGCGGGGGGGTACAATGAGCAGTTCTTC. As protein: CASSLVAGGYNEQFF.

The V call is TRBV6-6, the J call TRBJ1-3; D unresolved. Germline CDR1 MNHNY, CDR2 SVGAGI (reference sequence). V dropped 6 bases and J dropped 0 bases, with 12 bases sitting between them. The length of the CDR3 is 15 residues. The CDR3 bases are TGTGCCAGCAGCCAAACTCTGGACTCTGGAAACACCATATATTTT. It is translated as CASSQTLDSGNTIYF.

This clonotype has a handful of counts. The chain couples TRBV2 to TRBJ2-5, with TRBD1 matching 9 bases. Germline V gene sequence: CDR1 SNHLY, CDR2 FYNNEI. Unmatched junction bases numbered 10, after V lost 4 bases and J lost 4 bases. This CDR3 is 16 amino acids long. CDR3 in DNA: TGTGCCAGCAGTGGCCAAGGACAGGGGAGCTCAGAGACCCAGTACTTC. It yields the protein CASSGQGQGSSETQYF.

This clonotype came up a few times. This chain uses TRBV15 with TRBJ1-3, with D perhaps TRBD1 (6 bases). Germline assignment: CDR1 LNHNV and CDR2 YYDKDF (reference sequence). The CDR3 runs to 15 residues. The V end lost 0 bases, the J end lost 3 bases, and 9 bases lay between the germline ends. The chain's CDR3 is CATSRDSGVGNTIYF. DNA of the CDR3: TGTGCCACCAGCAGAGATTCAGGGGTTGGAAACACCATATATTTT.

There are a few counts of this clonotype. The chain carries TRBV5-6 and TRBJ1-1; tentative D call: TRBD1 (6 bases). Trimming left V 4 bases short and J 8 bases short, with 18 bases between. Germline values: CDR1 SGHDT, CDR2 YYEEEE. CDR3 length: 14 residues. In DNA form, the CDR3 reads TGTGCCAGCAGCATACAAACCCGGACAGTAGAAGCTTTCTTT. It encodes CASSIQTRTVEAFF.

This clonotype was seen at least ten times. The chain is built from TRBV6-4 and TRBJ1-4; D is unclear. Trimming removed 2 bases from V and 5 bases from J, with 9 bases in between. CDR1 is MRHNA, CDR2 SNTAGT, per germline. This CDR3 has 14 amino acids. CDR3 loop: CASSDKGPNEKLFF. Written as DNA, the CDR3 is TGTGCCAGCAGTGACAAGGGTCCAAATGAAAAACTGTTTTTT.

The rearrangement joins TRBV6-6 to TRBJ1-1; D is ambiguous. With 0 bases removed from V and 6 bases from J, the gap between germline ends came to 14 bases. This CDR3 is 15 amino acids long. Germline V gene data show CDR1 as MNHNY and CDR2 as SVGAGI (reference sequence). The CDR3 DNA reads TGTGCCAGCAGTTACTCGATAGTTAGTGTTTCTGAAGCTTTCTTT. This encodes CASSYSIVSVSEAFF.

The CDR3 sequence is CASSTPGTGSGANVLTF. The CDR3 region has the DNA TGTGCCAGCAGTACACCCGGGACAGGTTCTGGGGCCAACGTCCTGACTTTC. The chain uses TRBV28 and TRBJ2-6; TRBD1 matches 8 bases. With V trimmed by 5 bases and J by 1 base, 7 bases remained unmatched. CDR3 length: 17 residues. The germline gives CDR1 MDHEN, CDR2 SYDVKM.

The chain couples TRBV6-2 or TRBV6-3 to TRBJ2-2, with D perhaps TRBD1 or TRBD2 (5 bases each). The CDR3 has 19 residues. Germline V gives CDR1 MNHEY, CDR2 SVGEGT. V lost 7 bases to trimming and J lost 0 bases, with 24 bases between them. CDR3 protein: CASNTWRTGLRTNTGELFF. CDR3 sequence (DNA): TGTGCCAGCAATACTTGGAGAACAGGACTGAGAACGAACACCGGGGAGCTGTTTTTT.

This clonotype was seen many times. CDR3 DNA sequence: TGTGCCAGCAGCCAACAGGGAAGGAACACTGAAGCTTTCTTT. It translates to CASSQQGRNTEAFF. The gene calls are TRBV7-6 and TRBJ1-1; D possibly corresponds to TRBD1 (6 bases). V was cut by 5 bases and J by 1 base, with 11 bases left in between. The CDR3 covers 14 residues. In germline, CDR1 is SGHVS, CDR2 FNYEAQ.

This chain uses TRBV4-2 with TRBJ2-1; the D gene is possibly TRBD1 (6 bases). Germline lookup yields CDR1 LGHNA and CDR2 YNFKEQ. Trimming removed 1 base from V and 0 bases from J, with 10 bases in between. This CDR3 has 16 amino acids. This CDR3 is CASSQGGQNSYNEQFF. CDR3 bases: TGTGCCAGCAGCCAAGGGGGACAAAACTCCTACAATGAGCAGTTCTTC.

This clonotype was observed at least ten times. V and J are TRBV7-6 and TRBJ1-2; TRBD1 is a possible D gene (6 bases). Looked up from germline, CDR1 is SGHVS and CDR2 is FNYEAQ. CDR3 length equals 15 residues. The V and J ends lost 5 bases and 3 bases respectively, with 16 bases between them. The CDR3 here is CASSPTGTSYYGYTF. CDR3 DNA sequence: TGTGCCAGCAGCCCAACAGGGACTTCCTACTATGGCTACACCTTC.

This clonotype was seen more than once but under ten times. This chain uses TRBV12-3 or TRBV12-4 with TRBJ1-2; tentative D call: TRBD1 (5 bases). V lost 3 bases, J lost 2 bases, and 7 bases lay in between. The CDR3 loop spans 13 amino acids. As DNA, the CDR3 is TGTGCCAGCAGTTTTAACAGGAACTATGGCTACACCTTC. This encodes CASSFNRNYGYTF.

This clonotype was seen ten or more times. The chain employs TRBV12-3 or TRBV12-4 and TRBJ2-7; no clear D. The CDR3 length is 13 residues. V dropped 4 bases and J dropped 6 bases, with 13 bases sitting between them. CDR3 sequence: CASSSVEFGEQYF. The CDR3 DNA reads as TGTGCCAGCAGTTCAGTCGAATTTGGCGAGCAGTACTTC.

The sample holds a few counts of this clonotype. This rearrangement joins TRBV29-1 to TRBJ2-3; 7 bases map to TRBD2. V shed 3 bases, J shed 5 bases, and the junction held 8 bases outside the gene matches. Germline V gives CDR1 SQVTM, CDR2 ANQGSEA. CDR3 size: 14 residues. The CDR3, as DNA: TGCAGCGTTGATGGCGGGGGATGGGGAGATACGCAGTATTTT. Its translation: CSVDGGGWGDTQYF.

The CDR3 DNA reads TGTGCCAGCTCCCTGGCCCCACAAATAGGCAATGAGCAGTTCTTC. Translation: CASSLAPQIGNEQFF. The chain links TRBV7-2 to TRBJ2-1; D is uncertain. From germline, CDR1 is SGHTA and CDR2 FQGNSA. The length of the CDR3 is 15 residues. Deletions cut 8 bases from V and 6 bases from J, with 20 bases between.

J is TRBJ2-7 and V is TRBV12-3 or TRBV12-4, with 9 positions matching TRBD1. Trimming removed 6 bases from V and 8 bases from J; junction bases left unmatched: 17. CDR3 length: 16 amino acids. The CDR3 region has the DNA TGTGCCAGCAGGCAATCGCCGGGCGGGACAGGGCTAAAGCAGTACTTC. It encodes CASRQSPGGTGLKQYF.

This clonotype was picked up a small number of times. The chain combines TRBV7-9 with TRBJ2-6; tentatively, D is TRBD1 or TRBD2 (5 bases each). V gave up 1 base and J gave up 3 bases, with 16 bases separating them. The CDR3 consists of 18 residues. CDR1 is SEHNR, CDR2 FQNEAQ, per germline (reference sequence). CDR3 DNA: TGTGCCAGCAGCTTAGGGGCAGGGACCAATTTTGGGGCCAACGTCCTGACTTTC. Translation gives CASSLGAGTNFGANVLTF. The full variable domain, with the rest looked up from reference TRBV7-9 and TRBJ2-6, is DTGVSQNPRHKITKRGQNVTFRCDPISEHNRLYWYRQTLGQGPEFLTYFQNEAQLEKSRLLSDRFSAERPKGSFSTLEIQRTEQGDSAMYLCASSLGAGTNFGANVLTFGAGSRLTVL.

The chain joins TRBV7-8 to TRBJ1-6, with a possible D match to TRBD1 (5 bases). Between the trimmed V and J ends, which lost 2 bases and 10 bases, there was a span of 15 bases. The CDR3 is made up of 15 amino acids. Germline V lookup: CDR1 SGHVS, CDR2 FQNEAQ. The CDR3 here is CASSLRDGRVSPLHF. For the CDR3, the DNA is TGTGCCAGCAGCTTACGGGACGGTCGGGTATCACCCCTCCACTTT.

The count of this clonotype is one. This chain joins TRBV20-1 and TRBJ1-2; the match to TRBD1 covers 7 bases. CDR3 size: 13 residues. The V gene end was trimmed by 3 bases and the J gene end by 2 bases; junction bases not matched to a gene: 3. In germline, CDR1 is DFQATT, CDR2 SNEGSKA (reference sequence). For the CDR3, the DNA is TGCAGTGCTAGGGACAGGCCCAACTATGGCTACACCTTC. Its protein product is CSARDRPNYGYTF.

The sample holds a few counts of this clonotype. The gene calls are TRBV6-1 and TRBJ2-3; D is unresolved. The germline gives CDR1 MNHNS, CDR2 SASEGT. V lost 3 bases and J 0 bases, leaving 1 base between the germline ends. The CDR3 is 12 residues long. The CDR3 protein is CASSDSTDTQYF. CDR3 bases: TGTGCCAGCAGTGACAGCACAGATACGCAGTATTTT.

This clonotype appeared a few times. The chain joins TRBV2 to TRBJ2-7; TRBD1 matches 9 bases. The length of the CDR3 is 15 residues. Germline V CDR1 and CDR2: SNHLY, FYNNEI. V lost 3 bases, J lost 5 bases, and 8 bases stayed unmatched. CDR3: CASSEVAGTGHEQYF. CDR3 bases: TGTGCCAGCAGTGAGGTTGCCGGGACAGGGCACGAGCAGTACTTC. The whole variable domain, filled in from reference TRBV2 and TRBJ2-7, reads EPEVTQTPSHQVTQMGQEVILRCVPISNHLYFYWYRQILGQKVEFLVSFYNNEISEKSEIFDDQFSVERPDGSNFTLKIRSTKLEDSAMYFCASSEVAGTGHEQYFGPGTRLTVT.